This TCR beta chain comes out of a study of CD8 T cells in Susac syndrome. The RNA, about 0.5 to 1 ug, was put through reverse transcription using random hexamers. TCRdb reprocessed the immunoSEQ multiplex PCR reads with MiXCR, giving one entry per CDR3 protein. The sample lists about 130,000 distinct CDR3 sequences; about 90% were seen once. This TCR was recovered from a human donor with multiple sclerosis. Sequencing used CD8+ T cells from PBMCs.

CDR3 in DNA: TGCAGTGCTGGTACTAGCGGGAGGGCCTACGAGCAGTACTTC. This translates into CSAGTSGRAYEQYF. This chain links TRBV20-1 with TRBJ2-7; 13 positions match TRBD2. V lost 5 bases to trimming and J lost 2 bases; unmatched junction nucleotides: 3. This CDR3 is built from 14 residues. Germline lookup yields CDR1 DFQATT and CDR2 SNEGSKA (reference sequence).